What follows are 20 T cell receptor beta chains derived from one specimen sequenced in a study of T-cell memory formation after mild COVID-19. One entry per CDR3 protein results from TCRdb running MiXCR on the 5' RACE reads. The sample yields roughly 260,000 distinct CDR3 sequences, 16% seen once. The sequenced material came from PBMCs or a T cell subset sorted from them (not recorded which). The receptors shown here come from a man younger than 30 who had mild COVID-19 (a few samples of this study predate the infection). Cell type and time point are not known.

This clonotype was counted a few times. This rearrangement joins TRBV9 to TRBJ2-6; D is unresolved. The germline V and J ends were trimmed by 3 bases and 1 base, with 8 bases remaining between them. The length of the CDR3 is 15 residues. Germline lookup yields CDR1 SGDLS and CDR2 YYNGEE. The CDR3 loop reads CASSARGSGANVLTF. The CDR3 region has the DNA TGTGCCAGCAGCGCCCGAGGTTCTGGGGCCAACGTCCTGACTTTC.

This clonotype has a handful of counts. The chain couples TRBV27 to TRBJ2-7; TRBD2 agrees at 8 bases. The germline V gene encodes CDR1 MNHEY and CDR2 SMNVEV (reference sequence). The CDR3 extends over 14 amino acids. J was trimmed by 7 bases and V by 2 bases; bases with no gene match: 7. The CDR3: CASSLGGGTREQYF. CDR3 sequence (DNA): TGTGCCAGCAGTTTAGGCGGGGGGACTCGGGAGCAGTACTTC.

The rearrangement links TRBV20-1 to TRBJ1-6; 7 positions match TRBD1. Per germline, CDR1 DFQATT and CDR2 SNEGSKA (reference sequence). The CDR3 has 15 amino acids. J lost 6 bases, V lost 3 bases, and 8 bases had no gene match. CDR3 DNA sequence: TGCAGTGCTAGGGGACGGGACAGCCTTAATTCACCCCTCCACTTT. Translated: CSARGRDSLNSPLHF.

This clonotype showed up just a few times. In nucleotides, the CDR3 is TGCAGCGTTGCTGGCAGGGTCGCAGATACGCAGTATTTT. This encodes CSVAGRVADTQYF. V and J are TRBV29-1 and TRBJ2-3; weak D call: TRBD1 (5 bases). Trimming cost V 4 bases and J 4 bases, with 12 bases left between them. This CDR3 region has 13 residues. Looked up from germline, CDR1 is SQVTM and CDR2 is ANQGSEA.

Points on this clonotype: Being one base from a much bigger clone, this may be a read error. V usage is TRBV6-2 or TRBV6-3 and J usage is TRBJ2-7; TRBD2 is a possible D gene (5 bases). Germline CDR1 and CDR2: MNHEY and SVGEGT. The CDR3 is made up of 12 amino acids. The V end lost 6 bases, the J end lost 3 bases, and 9 bases lay between the germline ends. CDR3 nucleotides: TGTGCCAGCAGCCCCCGGGGCTACGAGCAGTACGTC. Encoded protein: CASSPRGYEQYV.

Only a few counts were recorded for this clonotype. V usage is TRBV29-1 and J usage is TRBJ1-3; D is perhaps TRBD1 (5 bases). Germline CDR1 is SQVTM and CDR2 is ANQGSEA. The CDR3 spans 13 residues. V lost 7 bases and J 3 bases, leaving 13 bases between the germline ends. The CDR3 loop reads CSASEGLGNTIYF. Written as DNA, the CDR3 is TGCAGCGCTTCTGAGGGGCTTGGAAACACCATATATTTT.

The chain uses TRBV7-9 and TRBJ1-4, with D unresolved. Germline V gene data show CDR1 as SEHNR and CDR2 as FQNEAQ (reference sequence). The CDR3 is 13 residues long. V dropped 2 bases and J dropped 8 bases, with 9 bases sitting between them. The CDR3: CASSLIAREKLFF. The CDR3 bases are TGTGCCAGCAGCTTAATCGCCAGAGAAAAACTGTTTTTT.

This clonotype was counted once. The rearrangement links TRBV4-3 to TRBJ1-2, with a possible D match to TRBD1 (5 bases). The length of the CDR3 is 12 residues. Trimming left V 4 bases short and J 8 bases short, with 11 bases between. From germline, CDR1 is LGHNA and CDR2 YSLEER. CDR3 loop: CASSLRGTGYTF. The CDR3 DNA reads as TGCGCCAGCAGCCTCCGGGGGACCGGCTACACCTTC.

The chain employs TRBV5-1 and TRBJ1-1; 8 positions match TRBD1. The germline CDR1 and CDR2 sequences are SGHRS and YFSETQ. This CDR3 comprises 17 residues. The J segment lost 7 bases and the V segment lost 0 bases, leaving 14 bases of the junction unmatched. The CDR3 reads CASSLAPGQGDLGEAFF. DNA of the CDR3: TGCGCCAGCAGCTTGGCCCCCGGACAGGGCGATCTCGGTGAAGCTTTCTTT.

The CDR3 reads CSVGSVTNYGYTF. The CDR3 nucleotides are TGCAGCGTTGGGAGCGTTACTAACTATGGCTACACCTTC. The chain links TRBV29-1 to TRBJ1-2; D gene ambiguous. Germline V CDR1 and CDR2: SQVTM, ANQGSEA. The germline V and J ends were trimmed by 4 bases and 0 bases, with 9 bases remaining between them. The CDR3 length is 13 residues.

This clonotype was detected a few times. This chain uses TRBV3-1 with TRBJ1-1; D is possibly TRBD1 (5 bases). The length of the CDR3 is 14 residues. CDR1 is LGHDT and CDR2 is YNNKEL in the germline V gene (reference sequence). The V end lost 4 bases, the J end lost 1 base, and 10 bases lay between the germline ends. The CDR3 DNA reads TGTGCCAGCAGCCGTGGGGACGCGAACACTGAAGCTTTCTTT. Translated, it gives CASSRGDANTEAFF. The whole variable domain, filled in from reference TRBV3-1 and TRBJ1-1, reads DTAVSQTPKYLVTQMGNDKSIKCEQNLGHDTMYWYKQDSKKFLKIMFSYNNKELIINETVPNRFSPKSPDKAHLNLHINSLELGDSAVYFCASSRGDANTEAFFGQGTRLTVV.

The chain combines TRBV4-3 with TRBJ1-6; D unclear. Trimming took 0 bases from V and 11 from J, leaving 8 bases between them. Germline CDR1 LGHNA, CDR2 YSLEER. This CDR3 comprises 13 residues. Here the CDR3 reads CASSQDGDTPLHF. CDR3 nucleotide sequence: TGCGCCAGCAGCCAAGATGGCGACACACCCCTCCACTTT.

This clonotype was observed a few times. The J gene is TRBJ1-2, the V gene TRBV6-5; D might be TRBD1 (5 bases). CDR3 length: 13 amino acids. V was trimmed by 2 bases and J by 3 bases, leaving 7 bases between them. Germline loops: CDR1 MNHEY, CDR2 SVGAGI. The CDR3 DNA is TGTGCCAGCAGTTACGGGGCAGACTATGGCTACACCTTC. Its translation: CASSYGADYGYTF.

The CDR3 DNA is TGTGCCAGCTCCCTCGACCAGCTGGCTGGGGGCTACACCTTC. It specifies CASSLDQLAGGYTF. This rearrangement joins TRBV18 to TRBJ1-2; no firm D call. Germline loops: CDR1 KGHSH, CDR2 LQKENI. This CDR3 contains 14 residues. The germline V and J ends were trimmed by 6 bases and 8 bases, with 19 bases remaining between them.

This clonotype appeared a few times. In DNA, the CDR3 is TGTGCCAGCAGGCACGTCCTAGCGGGGGGGATCAATGAGCAGTTCTTC. Protein: CASRHVLAGGINEQFF. V is TRBV3-1 and J is TRBJ2-1; 12 bases fit TRBD2. Germline CDR1 reads LGHDT; CDR2 reads YNNKEL (reference sequence). V shed 6 bases and J 6 bases; nucleotides not matched to a gene: 9. This CDR3 has 16 amino acids.

DNA for the CDR3: TGTGCCAGCAGCCAGAGGAGCTCGGGATCACCCCTCCACTTT. It yields the protein CASSQRSSGSPLHF. This sequence joins TRBV7-6 and TRBJ1-6; D is ambiguous. Germline V gene data show CDR1 as SGHVS and CDR2 as FNYEAQ. The CDR3 length is 14 residues. Trimming pared 5 bases from V and 10 bases from J, leaving 15 bases between.

CDR3 sequence reads: CASSLEWTSGALGQFF. The CDR3 region has the DNA TGTGCCAGCAGCTTAGAGTGGACTAGCGGGGCTCTTGGGCAGTTCTTC. This rearrangement joins TRBV7-2 to TRBJ2-1; 12 nucleotides line up with TRBD2. From germline, CDR1 is SGHTA and CDR2 FQGNSA. CDR3 size: 16 residues. V shed 1 base, J shed 12 bases, and the junction held 10 bases outside the gene matches.

The chain uses TRBV7-2 and TRBJ1-2; D is perhaps TRBD1 (5 bases). Per germline, CDR1 SGHTA and CDR2 FQGNSA. V was trimmed by 4 bases and J by 3 bases, leaving 9 bases between them. This CDR3 comprises 13 residues. CDR3 nucleotides: TGTGCCAGCAGCTCCCAGGGTGACTATGGCTACACCTTC. It yields the protein CASSSQGDYGYTF.

CDR3: CAIRGTGDYEQYF. Here the CDR3 DNA reads TGTGCCATCAGGGGGACAGGGGACTACGAGCAGTACTTC. The genes are TRBV10-3 and TRBJ2-7; 10 bases are shared with TRBD1. After removal of 6 bases from V and 3 bases from J, the junction contained 2 bases not matched to a gene. The CDR3 totals 13 residues. Germline V CDR1 and CDR2: ENHRY, SYGVKD.

This clonotype was counted at least ten times. The CDR3: CASSYSRAGGETQYF. CDR3 sequence (DNA): TGTGCCAGCAGTTACTCGAGGGCAGGGGGAGAGACCCAGTACTTC. The rearrangement links TRBV6-6 to TRBJ2-5; 7 positions agree with TRBD1. The trim removed 0 bases at V and 4 bases at J, leaving 5 bases unmatched. Germline V gene data show CDR1 as MNHNY and CDR2 as SVGAGI (reference sequence). This CDR3 contains 15 residues.